Detailed here is one T cell receptor beta chain. The data were produced by immunoSEQ multiplex PCR, yet TCRdb's version contains in-frame clones alone and is incomplete. Among some 180,000 clones, around nine tenths were seen once, and the ten largest hold about a sixth. The data are from a study of blood T cell repertoires in COVID-19. The germline V gene has CDR1 SGDLS and CDR2 YYNGEE. With V trimmed by 5 bases and J by 2 bases, 7 bases remained unmatched. The CDR3 contains 16 residues. Sample: peripheral blood. The source of this sequence is a man in his fifties or sixties with COVID-19, enrolled during active disease. The chain carries TRBV9 and TRBJ2-3, with TRBD2 identical over 11 bases. Written as DNA, the CDR3 is TGTGCCAGCAGTCGTCTAGCGGGGGGACTCACAGATACGCAGTATTTT. It yields the protein CASSRLAGGLTDTQYF.